The rows below give T cell receptor beta chains drawn from one sample of a study of T cells in Graves' hyperthyroidism and ophthalmopathy. TCRdb used MiXCR to reprocess the multiplex PCR reads, holding one entry per CDR3 protein. The sample gives about 840,000 distinct CDR3 sequences, approximately 40% of which show up once; 8% to 9% is in the top ten. Sequencing input: blood. The receptor source for this set is a man between 18 and 35 years old with Graves' hyperthyroidism. The CDR3 runs from the conserved cysteine through the conserved F or W. The D gene is left open where the match is weak. Clone size is given for some rows only: seen once, a few or many times, or a class if the clone is expanded.

V,size,J,D,CDR3,DNA
TRBV7-8,-,TRBJ2-7,TRBD1,CASTLEGAILDEQYF,TGTGCCAGCACTCTAGAGGGGGCGATTCTCGACGAGCAGTACTTC
TRBV7-9,many,TRBJ2-6,-,CASSLPDYSGANVLTF,TGTGCCAGCAGCTTACCAGATTACTCTGGGGCCAACGTCCTGACTTTC
TRBV10-3,-,TRBJ2-2,-,CAISESRLDPFGELFF,TGTGCCATCAGTGAGTCACGCCTAGATCCTTTCGGGGAGCTGTTTTTT
TRBV5-6,-,TRBJ2-7,-,CASSLEARVYYEQYF,TGTGCCAGCAGCTTGGAGGCACGGGTCTACTACGAGCAGTACTTC
TRBV19,-,TRBJ1-1,-,CASSILPGNTEAFF,TGTGCCAGTAGTATTTTGCCTGGGAACACTGAAGCTTTCTTT
TRBV20-1,-,TRBJ1-1,-,CSGGTEAFF,TGCAGTGGGGGCACTGAAGCTTTCTTT
TRBV4-1,-,TRBJ1-5,-,CASSLTPFSNQPQHF,TGCGCCAGCAGCCTGACACCTTTTAGCAATCAGCCCCAGCATTTT
TRBV29-1,many,TRBJ2-5,TRBD1,CSVRDSKETQYF,TGCAGCGTCCGGGACAGTAAAGAGACCCAGTACTTC
TRBV2,many,TRBJ1-5,-,CASNGTHLPQHF,TGTGCCAGCAACGGGACCCATCTACCCCAGCATTTT
TRBV14,-,TRBJ2-7,TRBD2,CASSWVAGGGAYEQYF,TGTGCCAGCAGCTGGGTAGCGGGAGGAGGAGCCTACGAGCAGTACTTC
TRBV29-1,many,TRBJ2-2,TRBD1,CSVEWTGHGTGELFF,TGCAGCGTTGAATGGACAGGGCATGGCACCGGGGAGCTGTTTTTT
TRBV5-1,-,TRBJ1-5,TRBD1,CASSLEGGKNQPQHF,TGCGCCAGCAGCTTGGAAGGGGGCAAGAATCAGCCCCAGCATTTT
TRBV7-6,many,TRBJ2-7,-,CASSLVPGLGYEQYF,TGTGCCAGCAGCTTAGTCCCAGGTCTCGGCTACGAGCAGTACTTC
TRBV2,many,TRBJ1-6,-,CASRGGNSPLHF,TGTGCCAGCAGGGGAGGTAATTCACCCCTCCACTTT
TRBV10-3,-,TRBJ1-6,TRBD1,CASSYQGARSPLHF,TGTGCCAGCAGTTACCAGGGGGCACGATCACCCCTCCACTTT
TRBV7-9,-,TRBJ2-6,-,CASTQDHSGANVLTF,TGTGCCAGCACCCAGGACCACTCTGGGGCCAACGTCCTGACTTTC
TRBV19,few,TRBJ1-1,-,CASSTPWGEVTEAFF,TGTGCCAGTAGTACACCTTGGGGGGAGGTCACTGAAGCTTTCTTT
TRBV12-3/TRBV12-4,-,TRBJ1-2,-,CASSFSGTAVDGYTF,TGTGCCAGCAGTTTTAGTGGTACAGCCGTGGATGGCTACACCTTC
TRBV7-9,-,TRBJ2-7,TRBD1,CASSVGTGINEQYF,TGTGCCAGCAGCGTCGGGACAGGGATCAACGAGCAGTACTTC
TRBV4-1,-,TRBJ2-2,-,CASSQDLRGVRGELFF,TGTGCCAGCAGCCAAGATCTCAGGGGCGTCAGGGGGGAGCTGTTTTTT
TRBV2,-,TRBJ2-2,-,CASSKGGTGELFF,TGTGCCAGCAGTAAGGGAGGAACCGGGGAGCTGTTTTTT
TRBV11-1,-,TRBJ2-1,-,CASSLARDSEQFF,TGTGCCAGCAGCTTAGCGAGGGATAGTGAGCAGTTCTTC
TRBV10-3,many,TRBJ2-7,TRBD2,CAISSSGSSYEQYF,TGTGCCATCAGTTCTAGCGGGAGCTCCTACGAGCAGTACTTC
TRBV7-2,-,TRBJ2-7,TRBD2,CAVGITSGVSYEQYF,TGTGCCGTGGGGATCACTAGCGGGGTCTCCTACGAGCAGTACTTC
TRBV6-5,once,TRBJ2-7,TRBD1,CASSYRTGEEEQYF,TGTGCCAGCAGTTACAGGACAGGGGAGGAAGAGCAGTACTTC
TRBV7-9,-,TRBJ1-1,-,CASSQEVRHPVAFF,TGTGCCAGCAGCCAAGAAGTAAGGCACCCGGTAGCTTTCTTT
TRBV29-1,many,TRBJ1-1,-,CSVEGGTEAFF,TGCAGCGTTGAGGGGGGAACTGAAGCTTTCTTT
TRBV11-2,-,TRBJ2-7,TRBD2,CASSPLGGTSVEQYF,TGTGCCAGCAGCCCACTTGGAGGGACTAGCGTCGAGCAGTACTTC
TRBV20-1,many,TRBJ1-2,-,CSASSGTNYGYTF,TGCAGCGCTTCCTCAGGGACTAACTATGGCTACACCTTC
TRBV10-3,once,TRBJ2-6,-,CAISDSGKMVGAF,TGTGCCATCAGCGACAGTGGGAAGATGGTAGGAGCTTTC
TRBV29-1,-,TRBJ2-5,-,CSVITGYNQPQYF,TGCAGCGTTATTACAGGGTACAATCAGCCCCAGTACTTC
TRBV2,-,TRBJ1-2,-,CASVEEGRVHYGYTF,TGTGCCAGCGTTGAAGAGGGCAGGGTTCACTATGGCTACACCTTC
TRBV6-1,-,TRBJ2-7,TRBD1,CVSSDRQGSYEQYF,TGTGTCAGCAGTGACCGACAGGGATCCTACGAGCAGTACTTC
TRBV7-2,few,TRBJ1-1,-,CASSPTLGMDTEAFF,TGTGCCAGCAGCCCTACCCTAGGGATGGACACTGAAGCTTTCTTT
TRBV5-6,-,TRBJ2-5,-,CASSLQSTGSLETQYF,TGTGCCAGCAGCTTGCAGAGCACTGGTAGCTTGGAGACCCAGTACTTC
TRBV5-1,many,TRBJ1-2,-,CASSLEHGFNGYTF,TGCGCCAGCAGCTTGGAGCACGGCTTTAACGGCTACACCTTC